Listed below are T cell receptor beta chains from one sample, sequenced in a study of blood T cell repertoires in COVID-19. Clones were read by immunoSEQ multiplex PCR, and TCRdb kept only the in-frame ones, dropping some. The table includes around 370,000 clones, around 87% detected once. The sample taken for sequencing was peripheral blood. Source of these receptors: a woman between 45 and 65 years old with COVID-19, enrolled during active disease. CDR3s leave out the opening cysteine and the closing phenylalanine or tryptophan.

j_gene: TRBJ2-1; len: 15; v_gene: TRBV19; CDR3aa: ASRSSGSPGGKNEQF
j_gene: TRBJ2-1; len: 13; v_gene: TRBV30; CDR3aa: AWSVPGTGGYEQF
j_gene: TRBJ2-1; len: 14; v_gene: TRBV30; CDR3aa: AWSVAPSASYNEQF
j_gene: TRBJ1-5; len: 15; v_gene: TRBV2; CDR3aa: ASSEAGVTRGNQPQH
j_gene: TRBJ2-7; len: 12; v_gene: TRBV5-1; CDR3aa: ASSLQPSSYEQY
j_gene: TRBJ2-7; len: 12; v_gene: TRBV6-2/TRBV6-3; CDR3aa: ASSYSGHSYEQY
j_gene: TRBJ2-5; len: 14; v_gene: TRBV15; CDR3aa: ATSRALGTVTETQY
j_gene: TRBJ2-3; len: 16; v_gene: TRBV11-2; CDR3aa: ASSLAWTGGRRTDTQY
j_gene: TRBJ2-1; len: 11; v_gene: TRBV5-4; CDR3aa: ASSWRTSNEQF
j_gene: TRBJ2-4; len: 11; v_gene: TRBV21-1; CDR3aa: ASSIWRTVRRY
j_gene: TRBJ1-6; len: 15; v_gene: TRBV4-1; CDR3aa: ASSQVPRTAYNSPLH
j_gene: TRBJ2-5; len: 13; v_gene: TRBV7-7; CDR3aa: ASSSEEGGDETQY
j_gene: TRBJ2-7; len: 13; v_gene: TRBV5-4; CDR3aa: AGHKGGTTPYEQY
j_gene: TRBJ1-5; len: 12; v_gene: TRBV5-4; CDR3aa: ASSQGGRNQPQH
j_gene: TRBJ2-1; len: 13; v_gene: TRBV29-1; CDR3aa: SVNMDFSSYNEQF
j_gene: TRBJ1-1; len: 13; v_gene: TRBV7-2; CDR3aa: ASSLSPVPVTEAF
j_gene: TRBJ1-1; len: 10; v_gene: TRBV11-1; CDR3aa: ASSLGVGMAF
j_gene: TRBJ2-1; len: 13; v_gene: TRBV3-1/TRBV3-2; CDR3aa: ASSQHASGTGEQF